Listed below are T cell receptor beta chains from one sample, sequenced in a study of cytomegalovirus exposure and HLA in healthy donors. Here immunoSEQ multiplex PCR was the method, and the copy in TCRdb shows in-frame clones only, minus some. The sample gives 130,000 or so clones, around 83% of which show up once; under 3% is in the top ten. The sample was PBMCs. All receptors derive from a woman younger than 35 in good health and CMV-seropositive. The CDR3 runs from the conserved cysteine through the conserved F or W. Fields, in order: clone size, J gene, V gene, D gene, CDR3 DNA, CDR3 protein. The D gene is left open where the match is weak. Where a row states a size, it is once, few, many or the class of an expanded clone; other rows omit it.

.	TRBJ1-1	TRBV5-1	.	TGCGCCAGCAGCTTGGACGGGTATGAAGCTTTCTTT	CASSLDGYEAFF
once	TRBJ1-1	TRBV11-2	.	TGTGCCAGCAGCCTCGAGTACTCTGAAGCTTTCTTT	CASSLEYSEAFF
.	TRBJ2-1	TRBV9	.	TGTGCCAGCAGCGCCTCGGGGGAGCAGTTCTTC	CASSASGEQFF
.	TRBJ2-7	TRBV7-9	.	TGTGCCAGCAGCTTAGGGGGCGGGGGCCACGAGCAGTACTTC	CASSLGGGGHEQYF
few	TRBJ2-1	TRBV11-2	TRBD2	TGTGCCAGCAGCCCAGCTAGCGGGGGAGTCTCCTCCTACAATGAGCAGTTCTTC	CASSPASGGVSSYNEQFF
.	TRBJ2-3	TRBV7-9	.	TGTGCCAGCAGCTTCTCAGGGGTTGGCACAGATACGCAGTATTTT	CASSFSGVGTDTQYF
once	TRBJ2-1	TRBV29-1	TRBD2	TGCAGCGTGAAGACTAGCGGGGGGGCCTACAATGAGCAGTTCTTC	CSVKTSGGAYNEQFF
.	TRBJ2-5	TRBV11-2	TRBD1	TGTGCCAGCAGCCAGAGACAGGGGCGAGAAGAGACCCAGTACTTC	CASSQRQGREETQYF
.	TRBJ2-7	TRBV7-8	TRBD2	TGTGCCAGCAGCTTAGCGGGACTAGGCCCCTACGAGCAGTACTTC	CASSLAGLGPYEQYF
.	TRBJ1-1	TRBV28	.	TGTGCCAGCAGTTACAACCCGGGTATAAACACTGAAGCTTTCTTT	CASSYNPGINTEAFF
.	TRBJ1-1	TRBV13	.	TGTGCCAGCAGCTCAGGACAGCCGGCCCCAGCTTTCTTT	CASSSGQPAPAFF
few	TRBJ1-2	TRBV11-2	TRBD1	TGTGCCAGCAGCAACCGACAGGGGTTCGGCTACACCTTC	CASSNRQGFGYTF
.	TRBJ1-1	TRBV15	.	TGTGCCACCAGCAGGGTCGGACTGCTTGAAGCTTTCTTT	CATSRVGLLEAFF
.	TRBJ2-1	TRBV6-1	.	TGTGCCAGCAGTGACTATAGCGGCCTACCGGACAATGAGCAGTTCTTC	CASSDYSGLPDNEQFF
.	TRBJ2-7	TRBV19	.	TGTGCCAGTAATGGGGCCTCCTACGAGCAGTACTTC	CASNGASYEQYF
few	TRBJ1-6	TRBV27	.	TGTGCCAGCAGAGGCAGGTTACAAAATTCACCCCTCCACTTT	CASRGRLQNSPLHF
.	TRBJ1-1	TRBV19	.	TGTGCCAGTAGTCCCTCCCCAGGGCTGATGAACACTGAAGCTTTCTTT	CASSPSPGLMNTEAFF
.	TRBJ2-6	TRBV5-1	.	TGCGCCAGCAGCTTGGCGACAATTCCCGGGGCCAACGTCCTGACTTTC	CASSLATIPGANVLTF
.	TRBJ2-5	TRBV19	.	TGTGCCAGTAGCCTAACCTTAAGGGGCCAAGAGACCCAGTACTTC	CASSLTLRGQETQYF
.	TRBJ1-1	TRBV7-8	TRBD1	TGTGCCAGCAGCTTAGCGCTCTCAGGGGGGAGGAAAGCTTTCTTT	CASSLALSGGRKAFF
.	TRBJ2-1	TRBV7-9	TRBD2	TGTGCCGGCCGGGGGGGTCATGAGCAGTTCTTC	CAGRGGHEQFF
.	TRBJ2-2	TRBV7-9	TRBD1	TGTGCCAGCAGCCCCCGACAGGGTTGGGAAGGCGGGGAGCTGTTTTTT	CASSPRQGWEGGELFF
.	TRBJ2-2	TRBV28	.	TGTGCCAGCAAGGGGGGGGTGAACACCGGGGAGCTGTTTTTT	CASKGGVNTGELFF
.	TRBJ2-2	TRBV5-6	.	TGTGCCAGCAGCCCAGGGTTCGCGAACACCGGGGAGCTGTTTTTT	CASSPGFANTGELFF
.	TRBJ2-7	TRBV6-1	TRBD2	TGTGCCAGCAGTGAACTACTAGCGGTCTACTACGAGCAGTACTTC	CASSELLAVYYEQYF
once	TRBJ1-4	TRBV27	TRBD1	TGTGCCAGCAGTTTCGACAGGGGAGGAAGAGAAAAACTGTTTTTT	CASSFDRGGREKLFF
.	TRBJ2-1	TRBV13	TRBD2	TGTGCCAGCAGCCCAAGGACTAGCGGGGGCAACAATGAGCAGTTCTTC	CASSPRTSGGNNEQFF